This T cell receptor beta chain is drawn from a study of T cell repertoires and leukemia-associated antigens (dated by TCRdb to between 2019 and 2020). Some background on the complete study: About 5.1 to 7 million read pairs and roughly 3 to 5.0 million effective reads were obtained per sample, with some 16 million effective reads obtained overall. The study aimed to identify which antigen a TCR Vbeta21 clone previously found in CML patients recognizes, using in vitro peptide stimulation of healthy T cells. Overall study outcomes, separate from this receptor: No significant differences among the four groups were observed in the numbers of Vbeta genes (approximately 60), Jbeta genes (14), VDJ rearrangements, or unique CDR3s. Direct testing of the expanded clones' antigen specificity and function was not done, and further investigation was required.

This clonotype was observed a single time. Its antigen remains unidentified. Base qualities are not at hand, and no much larger clone is one base apart. Support from one read is weak. The CDR3 has 15 amino acids, counting the end cysteine and phenylalanine. Only the CDR3 region is kept as DNA, spanning 45 bases read in frame from base 1. V is trimmed back by 4 bases and J by 0 bases, and the junction contains 3 bases that no gene match accounts for. CDR1 and CDR2 were assigned from the germline V gene as SGDLS and YYNGEE. TRIzol reagent was used to extract total RNA from the cultured T cells. 5' rapid amplification of cDNA ends (5'RACE) was used to amplify TCRbeta libraries from RNA. Before sequencing, library concentration and integrity were assessed using Qubit, an Agilent instrument, and quantitative PCR. Sequencing of qualified libraries was performed on Illumina HiSeq or MiSeq by a commercial service provider. In the source study's methods: TCR sequences in each sample were identified using MiXCR version 1.8.2. For a clone to be considered qualified, a CDR3 longer than four amino acids, an in-frame nucleotide length, and the absence of a stop codon were required. A read counted as effective if the read contained the complete CDR3 structure. RT-PCR with 24 Vbeta primers, GeneScan spectratyping, and Sanger sequencing were used to validate expanded clones. TCRdb trimmed public reads at Q25 via fastp, called clones via MiXCR and kept in-frame beta chains. Merged by CDR3 protein, the rows form single entries marked with the most common genes and DNA. These V and J calls originate from TCRdb's pipeline instead of the authors' own analysis. The sample has 9,000 to 15,000 distinct CDR3 sequences on record, more than 40% of them singletons. 25% to 35% of the sample is taken by the ten largest.

CD3+ T cells were initially rested overnight at about 2.5 million cells/mL in RPMI 1640 lacking fetal bovine serum. MACS immunomagnetic beads were used, per the manufacturer's instructions, to isolate CD3+ T cells from PBMCs. The source of this sequence is a female donor in good health. The sequence is built from TRBV9 and TRBJ2-1; the junction holds 8 bases that match TRBD2. Sample: CD3+ T cells sorted from blood and cultured. The CDR3 reads CASSPTSGSYNEQFF. Here is the DNA: TGTGCCAGCAGCCCTACTAGCGGCTCCTACAATGAGCAGTTCTTC.